Listed below are T cell receptor beta chains from one sample, sequenced in a study of blood T cell repertoires in COVID-19. This table comes from immunoSEQ multiplex PCR, and its TCRdb copy is limited to in-frame clones, with some not included. The sample comprises fewer than 110,000 clones, around 83% of which are singletons, and roughly 4% rests with the top ten. The sample comprised peripheral blood. These receptors were obtained from a man between 65 and 85 years old with acute or convalescent COVID-19. CDR3s include the opening cysteine and the closing phenylalanine or tryptophan. D genes are given only for firm matches.

j_call v_call d_call cdr3_length cdr3_aa
TRBJ2-1 TRBV27 TRBD2 15 CASSLLAGINNEQFF
TRBJ1-1 TRBV5-1 TRBD1 13 CASSLDRDTEAFF
TRBJ2-1 TRBV18 NA 13 CASSPREDHEQFF
TRBJ1-5 TRBV6-1 TRBD1 19 CASSEALTGKVISNQPQHF
TRBJ2-2 TRBV27 TRBD1 16 CASSLGQGADTGELFF
TRBJ1-5 TRBV19 TRBD1 14 CASNLQGSFQPQHF
TRBJ1-2 TRBV6-2/TRBV6-3 NA 11 CASSRNYGYTF
TRBJ2-5 TRBV5-4 TRBD1 15 CASSPSGQGQETQYF
TRBJ2-7 TRBV6-5 NA 15 CASSYSSRTAYEQYF
TRBJ1-2 TRBV6-5 TRBD1 16 CASSYLSGQGNYGYTF
TRBJ2-6 TRBV6-5 NA 14 CASNSGSGANVLTF
TRBJ2-2 TRBV9 TRBD2 16 CASSEGLAENTGELFF
TRBJ1-4 TRBV5-5 NA 15 CASSLQDSENEKLFF
TRBJ2-2 TRBV11-3 NA 15 CASTYGTGNTGELFF
TRBJ1-3 TRBV6-5 NA 15 CASRDSGGPGNTIYF
TRBJ1-4 TRBV19 NA 15 CASSPDVGAQEKLFF
TRBJ2-2 TRBV6-4 NA 14 CASKQGSNTGELFF
TRBJ1-4 TRBV9 TRBD1 16 CASSVRDSPTNEKLFF
TRBJ1-2 TRBV12-5 NA 14 CASGETASNYGYTF
TRBJ2-5 TRBV11-2 TRBD2 13 CASSFLAEETQYF
TRBJ2-2 TRBV14 TRBD1 15 CASSRGYRGIGELFF
TRBJ2-3 TRBV3-1/TRBV3-2 TRBD2 16 CASTELSSGSDGTQYF
TRBJ2-7 TRBV27 TRBD1 15 CASSARDRGSYEQYF
TRBJ1-1 TRBV5-5 NA 17 CASSLRPGTWGNTEAFF
TRBJ1-6 TRBV2 NA 14 CASSEEGYNSPLHF
TRBJ1-1 TRBV10-3 NA 12 CAISDGQTEAFF
TRBJ1-1 TRBV28 NA 17 CASSLSGPTDMNTEAFF
TRBJ2-1 TRBV5-4 TRBD1 16 CASSLGGDRGYNEQFF
TRBJ1-1 TRBV27 NA 15 CASSLGWVDGRRTFF
TRBJ1-4 TRBV7-2 TRBD1 15 CASSLLQGLGEKLFF
TRBJ2-2 TRBV10-3 NA 19 CAIRVSVRESQSNTGELFF
TRBJ1-6 TRBV14 NA 14 CASSQVFSNSPLHF
TRBJ2-5 TRBV11-1 NA 14 CASSFGTLQETQYF
TRBJ2-7 TRBV6-5 NA 14 CASSLSRGSYEQYF
TRBJ2-7 TRBV7-3 TRBD1 15 CAGSRSGTGAGEQYF
TRBJ1-4 TRBV29-1 TRBD1 15 CSVEGEGQGKEKLFF
TRBJ1-1 TRBV6-6 TRBD1 16 CASTLSGTGRNTEAFF
TRBJ2-3 TRBV13 NA 16 CASSLEGGGSPDTQYF
TRBJ2-7 TRBV3-1/TRBV3-2 TRBD1 16 CASSQATTGNPYEQYF
TRBJ2-4 TRBV5-5 TRBD1 13 CASSTGGMGIQYF
TRBJ2-3 TRBV9 TRBD2 17 CASSVGLAGVGSDTQYF